A single sample gave rise to the 25 T cell receptor beta chains below, sequenced in a study of regulatory T cells in long-lasting Graves disease. CDR3 regions were amplified by Arm-PCR using iRepertoire HTBI primers to build TCR beta libraries. One entry per CDR3 protein results from TCRdb running MiXCR on the multiplex PCR reads. The data show under 700,000 distinct CDR3 sequences, roughly 15% seen once. Time point: newly diagnosed GD, antithyroid drugs for less than 3 months. PBMC-derived RNA was used for the TCR library. This same sample was also part of a study on T cells in Graves' hyperthyroidism and ophthalmopathy.

The specimen comprised peripheral blood mononuclear cells (PBMCs), sampled at new diagnosis, from a patient treated with antithyroid drugs. The source is a woman aged 35-60 years with Graves disease.

This clonotype was recorded many times. CDR3 residues: CASSFPVGYTF. The CDR3 region has the DNA TGTGCCAGCAGTTTCCCGGTTGGGTACACCTTC. The J gene is TRBJ1-2, the V gene TRBV6-5; the D is unclear. Trimming pared 4 bases from V and 11 bases from J, leaving 11 bases between. CDR3 length: 11 residues. Germline CDR1 is MNHEY and CDR2 is SVGAGI.

Many counts were recorded for this clonotype. The chain couples TRBV18 to TRBJ1-1; 7 bases agree with TRBD1. Losses at the gene ends were 3 bases for V and 4 bases for J; bases not matched to a gene: 8. This CDR3 region has 15 residues. CDR1 is KGHSH, CDR2 LQKENI, per germline. In nucleotides, the CDR3 is TGTGCCAGCTCACCGAGGAAGGGGGCGGGCACTGAAGCTTTCTTT. This encodes CASSPRKGAGTEAFF.

This clonotype has at least ten counts. This rearrangement joins TRBV5-1 to TRBJ1-1, with TRBD1 matching 7 bases. V shed 2 bases and J 2 bases; nucleotides not matched to a gene: 3. This CDR3 is 14 amino acids long. Germline lookup yields CDR1 SGHRS and CDR2 YFSETQ. CDR3 bases: TGCGCCAGCAGCTTAAGGGGGCCCAACACTGAAGCTTTCTTT. Amino acids: CASSLRGPNTEAFF.

The gene calls are TRBV12-3 or TRBV12-4 and TRBJ2-3; D is undetermined. V was pared by 7 bases and J by 0 bases, with 8 bases between. CDR3 length equals 13 residues. The CDR3 loop is CASIEQSTDTQYF. CDR3 DNA: TGTGCCAGCATCGAACAGAGCACAGATACGCAGTATTTT.

This clonotype was detected only a few times. The CDR3 spells CASSWLRPTRGDSPLHF. The CDR3 nucleotides read TGTGCCAGCAGTTGGCTTCGACCCACCCGAGGGGATTCACCCCTCCACTTT. The chain employs TRBV6-5 and TRBJ1-6; tentative D call: TRBD1 (5 bases). The CDR3 extends over 17 amino acids. Germline lookup yields CDR1 MNHEY and CDR2 SVGAGI. Trimming left V 4 bases short and J 8 bases short, with 21 bases between.

This chain uses TRBV18 with TRBJ1-5; D possibly corresponds to TRBD1 (5 bases). CDR1 is KGHSH and CDR2 is LQKENI in the germline V gene. The V gene lost 3 bases and the J gene lost 0 bases, with 15 bases spanning the gap. The CDR3 is made up of 17 amino acids. CDR3 residues: CASSPYPARGSNQPQHF. CDR3 nucleotide sequence: TGTGCCAGCTCACCTTATCCGGCAAGGGGTAGCAATCAGCCCCAGCATTTT.

V and J are TRBV5-5 and TRBJ2-1; D is unclear. There are 15 residues in the CDR3. The germline V gene has CDR1 SGHKS and CDR2 YYEKEE (reference sequence). V shed 2 bases and J shed 0 bases, with 9 bases lying between them. The CDR3 protein is CASSFVRSSYNEQFF. As DNA, the CDR3 is TGTGCCAGCAGCTTTGTCAGGAGCTCCTACAATGAGCAGTTCTTC.

This clonotype was detected a few times. The final CDR3 position lacks the conserved phenylalanine or tryptophan, pointing to a likely read error. V and J are TRBV11-2 and TRBJ1-6, with a weak D call TRBD1 (5 bases). Deletions cut 1 base from V and 2 bases from J, with 6 bases between. There are 15 residues in the CDR3. Germline V gene lookup returns CDR1 SGHAT and CDR2 FQNNGV. The DNA of the CDR3 is TGTGCCAGCAGCTTAGCCAGGGCCTATAATTCACCCCTCCACCTT. Translated: CASSLARAYNSPLHL.

V and J are TRBV5-1 and TRBJ2-3, with D unresolved. The CDR3 is 14 amino acids. Looked up from germline, CDR1 is SGHRS and CDR2 is YFSETQ. The V and J ends lost 5 bases and 1 base respectively, with 11 bases between them. This CDR3 reads CASRSVLGTDTQYF. CDR3 sequence (DNA): TGCGCCAGCAGGTCCGTCCTCGGCACAGATACGCAGTATTTT.

At least ten counts were recorded for this clonotype. J is TRBJ2-2 and V is TRBV18; D uncertain. The V and J ends lost 8 bases and 7 bases respectively, with 11 bases between them. Germline V lookup: CDR1 KGHSH, CDR2 LQKENI. The CDR3 is 12 amino acids. CDR3 region: CASSPPDGELFF. The CDR3 nucleotides read TGTGCCAGCAGCCCCCCCGACGGGGAGCTGTTTTTT.

The rearrangement joins TRBV20-1 to TRBJ1-6, with D possibly being TRBD1 (6 bases). The CDR3 has 12 residues. Germline V gene data show CDR1 as DFQATT and CDR2 as SNEGSKA (reference sequence). V was trimmed by 0 bases and J by 15 bases, leaving 12 bases between them. The CDR3 DNA reads TGCAGTGCTAGAGAACGTGGACAGTTCCTCCACTTT. This sequence encodes CSARERGQFLHF.

This chain uses TRBV11-2 with TRBJ1-1, with 8 bases aligning to TRBD1. Germline lookup yields CDR1 SGHAT and CDR2 FQNNGV. The trim removed 0 bases at V and 3 bases at J, leaving 9 bases unmatched. This CDR3 is 17 amino acids long. The DNA of the CDR3 is TGTGCCAGCAGCTTAGAAGGGTGGACAGGGTCTTACACTGAAGCTTTCTTT. It codes for CASSLEGWTGSYTEAFF.

In regard to this clonotype: Relative to the germline gene, one junction end is altered; a read error may explain this. The V call is TRBV7-7, the J call TRBJ2-1, with TRBD2 matching over 11 bases. Germline V gives CDR1 SSHAT, CDR2 FNYEAQ (reference sequence). The CDR3 runs to 17 residues. CDR3 coding DNA: TGTGCTAGCAGCCCCCGCCCTGGGACTAGCGGCCGCAATGAGCAGTTCTTC. It is translated as CASSPRPGTSGRNEQFF.

This clonotype was found many times. V is TRBV30 and J is TRBJ2-7; maybe TRBD1 (6 bases). Trimming took 0 bases from V and 9 from J, leaving 18 bases between them. The CDR3 length is 14 residues. Germline V gene sequence: CDR1 GTSNPN, CDR2 SVGIG (reference sequence). Here the CDR3 DNA reads TGTGCCTGGAGTGTACAAATGTTGGGGGCCGTGCAGTACTTC. Translating gives CAWSVQMLGAVQYF.

The V and J genes are TRBV9 and TRBJ1-6; 8 nucleotides match TRBD1. J lost 7 bases, V lost 3 bases, and 6 bases had no gene match. There are 15 residues in the CDR3. CDR1 is SGDLS and CDR2 is YYNGEE in the germline V gene. The CDR3: CASSALDRDNSPLHF. CDR3 nucleotide sequence: TGTGCCAGCAGCGCCCTGGACAGGGACAATTCACCCCTCCACTTT.

This clonotype was found a few times. V and J are TRBV5-6 and TRBJ1-5; D perhaps matches TRBD1 (5 bases). V was clipped by 4 bases and J by 7 bases, with 12 bases between them. This CDR3 region has 13 residues. Germline values: CDR1 SGHDT, CDR2 YYEEEE. Here the CDR3 reads CASSVGLSQPQHF. The CDR3 nucleotides read TGTGCCAGCAGCGTGGGACTTAGCCAGCCCCAGCATTTT.

This clonotype was seen repeatedly, ten times or more. The chain joins TRBV12-5 to TRBJ1-2; 7 bases map to TRBD1. J was trimmed by 4 bases and V by 1 base; bases with no gene match: 3. Germline CDR1 and CDR2: LGHNT and FRNRAP. This CDR3 contains 14 residues. The CDR3 nucleotides read TGTGCTAGTGGTTTGGAACAGGGGATCTATGGCTACACCTTC. This translates into CASGLEQGIYGYTF.

The chain links TRBV19 to TRBJ2-1; the D is unclear. V lost 6 bases and J lost 2, with 11 bases in between. CDR3 length equals 14 residues. Germline V gives CDR1 LNHDA, CDR2 SQIVND (reference sequence). In nucleotides, the CDR3 is TGTGCCAGTAGGGAGACTCAGACCTACAATGAGCAGTTCTTC. Its translation: CASRETQTYNEQFF.

This chain links TRBV6-2 or TRBV6-3 with TRBJ1-1; no definite D call. CDR3 length equals 15 residues. CDR1 MNHEY and CDR2 SVGEGT come from the germline V gene. Trimming removed 0 bases at V and 4 bases at J, with 12 bases between. CDR3 sequence reads: CASSYSTNIGTEAFF. Written as DNA, the CDR3 is TGTGCCAGCAGTTACTCGACCAACATTGGCACTGAAGCTTTCTTT.

This clonotype showed up many times. The gene calls are TRBV5-5 and TRBJ2-3, with 12 bases that match TRBD2. V gave up 5 bases and J gave up 8 bases; unmatched junction bases: 6. The CDR3 sequence is 14 residues long. Germline values: CDR1 SGHKS, CDR2 YYEKEE (reference sequence). CDR3 in DNA: TGTGCCAGCAGGAGGACTAGCGGGGAACTTACGCAGTATTTT. This encodes CASRRTSGELTQYF.

This clonotype turned up a few times. V gene TRBV3-1 combines with J gene TRBJ2-1; D unclear. V lost 4 bases, J lost 8 bases, and 15 bases lay in between. The V gene's germline CDR1 is LGHDT and CDR2 YNNKEL (reference sequence). This CDR3 contains 14 residues. The CDR3 coding sequence is TGTGCCAGCAGCCCCGAGGTGCGGCCTTATGAGCAGTTCTTC. It specifies CASSPEVRPYEQFF.

In its sample, this clonotype was seen many times. The J gene is TRBJ1-1, the V gene TRBV3-1; D might be TRBD1 (5 bases). The CDR3 runs 15 residues. V was cut by 2 bases and J by 0 bases, with 10 bases left in between. Germline CDR1 reads LGHDT; CDR2 reads YNNKEL (reference sequence). DNA of the CDR3: TGTGCCAGCAGCCAATACGGGGGGGTGAACACTGAAGCTTTCTTT. This sequence encodes CASSQYGGVNTEAFF.

The V call is TRBV12-3 or TRBV12-4, the J call TRBJ2-1; 7 bases map to TRBD1. There are 14 residues in the CDR3. The trim removed 10 bases at V and 4 bases at J, leaving 10 bases unmatched. This CDR3 reads CATTRDSPYNEQFF. The DNA for the CDR3 is TGTGCCACCACCCGGGACAGTCCTTACAATGAGCAGTTCTTC.

The chain links TRBV20-1 to TRBJ2-5; 8 positions match TRBD2. The CDR3 sequence is 15 residues long. The germline V gene has CDR1 DFQATT and CDR2 SNEGSKA (reference sequence). The junction had 8 bases not matched to a gene; V was cut back by 0 bases and J by 5 bases. CDR3 protein: CSARDRGGPLETQYF. In DNA, the CDR3 is TGCAGTGCTAGAGATCGGGGGGGGCCTTTGGAGACCCAGTACTTC.

The chain has TRBV7-6 and TRBJ2-7, with 7 positions matching TRBD2. Germline trimming cut 5 bases from V and 5 bases from J; bases unmatched to any gene: 6. Germline lookup yields CDR1 SGHVS and CDR2 FNYEAQ. CDR3 length: 13 residues. The DNA of the CDR3 is TGTGCCAGCAGCCCAAGGGCGGGGGACGAGCAGTACTTC. Protein product: CASSPRAGDEQYF.